The present entry profiles one TCR beta chain with its context. No antigen is known for it. No much larger clone exists at a distance of one base, and base qualities are not known. Before undergoing thyroid surgery, none of the patients had been given any kind of treatment. Using T-cell receptor beta sequencing, the researchers looked back retrospectively at clinical samples from patients, gathered between about 2012 and 2019. There are 13 amino acids in the CDR3, from cysteine to phenylalanine inclusive. Of all the DNA, just the CDR3 is kept, 39 bases in frame from base 1. V drops 3 bases and J drops 2 bases, leaving 5 bases in between. The germline V gene (reference sequence) yields GTSNPN for CDR1 and SVGIG for CDR2. The data are from a study of metastatic and nonmetastatic thyroid tumors (TCRdb year 2020). For the study in its entirety: Repertoires were compared across peripheral blood and tumor or nodule tissue samples from malignant and benign thyroid patients. Paper-wide results and their limitations: In both blood and tumor samples, malignant tumors were reported to have significantly higher TCR beta diversity than benign nodules.

Libraries were constructed by PCR. Sequencing was carried out with an Illumina HiSeq 4000. The TCR beta-chain CDR3 region of each patient was profiled by high-throughput sequencing. In the authors' own workflow: CDR3 differences across clinicopathological groups were used to build a classifier for discriminating distant-metastatic papillary thyroid cancer patients. Repertoire diversity was assessed with the Shannon index, and tumor-blood repertoire similarity with the Morisita-Horn index. Starting from the raw public reads, TCRdb applied fastp trimming at Q25, assembled clones with MiXCR and retained in-frame beta chains. The V and J calls come from TCRdb's annotation, not from the publication. Within this sample are fewer than 6,500 clones, with roughly 30% of them counted one time only. Clones ranked in the top ten supply 16% of the sample.

Sequenced material: adjacent normal tissue. The sequence came from a female donor with papillary thyroid cancer or a benign thyroid nodule (not recorded which). Some clones in this sample may be carry-over from other donors' samples. The rearrangement combines TRBV30 with TRBJ2-6; TRBD2 could be the D gene, as 5 bases match. The DNA reads TGTGCCTGGAGGAGGGCTGGGGCCAACGTCCTGACTTTC. Its protein is CAWRRAGANVLTF.